This T cell receptor (beta chain) was found in a study of blood T cell repertoires in COVID-19. Germline CDR1 reads MNHEY; CDR2 reads SMNVEV (reference sequence). The V and J ends lost 5 bases and 8 bases, in that order; junction bases with no gene match: 6. The CDR3 has 13 amino acids. Produced via immunoSEQ multiplex PCR; TCRdb's table is partial and in-frame only. The sample yields roughly 120,000 clones, around 90% seen once. The sample was peripheral blood. V usage is TRBV27 and J usage is TRBJ1-2; TRBD1 agrees at 9 bases. The receptor was derived from a woman aged 45-60 years with acute or convalescent COVID-19. The CDR3 is CASSQTGGRGYTF. In DNA form, the CDR3 reads TGTGCCAGCAGTCAGACAGGGGGAAGGGGCTACACCTTC.